A single sample is the source of the 17 T cell receptor beta chains below, sequenced in a study of OX40 agonist ivuxolimab in advanced cancers. Profiling relied on immunoSEQ multiplex PCR, and the TCRdb table lists in-frame clones only, not all of them. The sample consists of 70,000 or so clones, approximately 80% of them appearing once. The material sequenced was CD4+ or CD8+ T cells sorted from blood, taken in a trial of the OX40 agonist ivuxolimab. The receptors here all came from an adult with an advanced solid tumor such as melanoma, head and neck, liver or kidney cancer.

The CDR3 DNA follows: TGTGCCAGCAGCTTAGATTTAGGGACAGGGAAGTACGAGCAGTACTTC. Its protein is CASSLDLGTGKYEQYF. The chain links TRBV7-2 to TRBJ2-7, with TRBD1 matching over 9 bases. This CDR3 has 16 amino acids. Germline lookup yields CDR1 SGHTA and CDR2 FQGNSA. Trimming removed 1 base from V and 4 bases from J; junction bases left unmatched: 8.

The chain uses TRBV4-3 and TRBJ1-1; no definite D call. Germline CDR1 LGHNA, CDR2 YSLEER. The germline V and J ends were trimmed by 5 bases and 1 base, with 8 bases remaining between them. This CDR3 spans 13 amino acids. The CDR3 DNA reads as TGCGCCAGCAGCTCTCACAGGAACACTGAAGCTTTCTTT. Translated: CASSSHRNTEAFF.

This chain uses TRBV28 with TRBJ1-1; D remains ambiguous. CDR3 length equals 14 residues. Trimming shortened V by 5 bases and J by 4 bases, and 14 bases separated the two germline ends. CDR1 MDHEN and CDR2 SYDVKM come from the germline V gene. CDR3 sequence reads: CASSTAGVGTEAFF. CDR3 nucleotides: TGTGCCAGCAGTACCGCGGGAGTTGGCACTGAAGCTTTCTTT.

This clone was seen more than once but under ten times. The V call is TRBV10-1, the J call TRBJ1-2; 7 bases line up with TRBD1. Germline CDR1 WNHNN, CDR2 SYGVQD (reference sequence). V dropped 6 bases and J dropped 8; count of bases not matched to a gene: 9. The CDR3 has 13 residues. The CDR3 bases are TGCGCCAGCAGCCCGGACAGGTTGGGCGGCTACACCTTC. This gives the protein CASSPDRLGGYTF.

This clone was detected a few times. The chain couples TRBV2 to TRBJ2-7; D may be TRBD1 or TRBD2 (5 bases each). CDR1 and CDR2 (germline): SNHLY, FYNNEI. The CDR3 is 11 amino acids. The V and J ends lost 7 bases and 2 bases respectively, with 6 bases between them. The CDR3, as DNA: TGTGCCAGCATGGGGGCCTACGAGCAGTACTTC. Protein: CASMGAYEQYF.

This clone showed up just once. V is TRBV19 and J is TRBJ2-1; 10 nucleotides align to TRBD2. The CDR3 is made up of 15 amino acids. The junction had 8 bases not matched to a gene; V was cut back by 3 bases and J by 9 bases. Per the germline V gene, CDR1 is LNHDA and CDR2 is SQIVND (reference sequence). As DNA, the CDR3 is TGTGCCAGTAGTATCGGTAGCGGGGGGAGGAGTGAGCAGTTCTTC. It translates to CASSIGSGGRSEQFF.

V is TRBV27 and J is TRBJ2-3; unclear D gene. V was pared by 3 bases and J by 2 bases, with 15 bases between. This CDR3 has 16 residues. The germline V gene has CDR1 MNHEY and CDR2 SMNVEV (reference sequence). This CDR3 reads CASSFVRQIDTDTQYF. The CDR3 DNA reads TGTGCCAGCAGTTTTGTACGGCAGATCGACACAGATACGCAGTATTTT.

The rearrangement links TRBV7-9 to TRBJ1-4; D possibly corresponds to TRBD1 (5 bases). CDR1 is SEHNR and CDR2 is FQNEAQ in the germline V gene (reference sequence). The V end lost 1 base, the J end lost 12 bases, and 18 bases lay between the germline ends. CDR3 length: 15 amino acids. The DNA of the CDR3 is TGTGCCAGCAGCTTAGGGGGCGGAGGGATGAATGAACTGTTTTTT. As protein: CASSLGGGGMNELFF.

The genes are TRBV10-3 and TRBJ1-5, with D maybe TRBD1 (5 bases). Trimming stripped 3 bases from V and 3 bases from J, with 9 bases between. Looked up from germline, CDR1 is ENHRY and CDR2 is SYGVKD. The CDR3 length is 14 residues. CDR3 in DNA: TGTGCCATCAGTGACGACAGTTACAATCAGCCCCAGCATTTT. Amino acid sequence: CAISDDSYNQPQHF.

This clone has just a few counts. V gene TRBV5-1 combines with J gene TRBJ2-7; the D gene is possibly TRBD1 (6 bases). With 0 bases removed from V and 2 bases from J, the gap between germline ends came to 15 bases. In germline, CDR1 is SGHRS, CDR2 YFSETQ. The CDR3 covers 16 residues. The CDR3 loop is CASSLVSSGATYEQYF. DNA of the CDR3: TGCGCCAGCAGCTTGGTTAGTTCAGGGGCTACCTACGAGCAGTACTTC.

CDR3: CATSRATPETQYF. The CDR3 region has the DNA TGTGCCACCAGCAGAGCAACCCCAGAGACCCAGTACTTC. V is TRBV15 and J is TRBJ2-5; D ambiguous. This CDR3 contains 13 residues. The V and J ends lost 1 base and 4 bases respectively, with 7 bases between them. Looked up from germline, CDR1 is LNHNV and CDR2 is YYDKDF (reference sequence).

Concerning this clone itself: At the DNA level, this CDR3 is encoded by other sequences in the same sample as well. The chain has TRBV27 and TRBJ1-6; 8 bases map to TRBD1. V shed 10 bases and J 3 bases; nucleotides not matched to a gene: 11. The CDR3 consists of 16 residues. The V gene's germline CDR1 is MNHEY and CDR2 SMNVEV (reference sequence). The CDR3, as DNA: TGTGCCACTACCCCACTCAGGGGGCTCTATAATTCACCCCTCCACTTT. Its translation is CATTPLRGLYNSPLHF.

The rearrangement uses TRBV14 and TRBJ2-3, with TRBD1 as a possible D gene (5 bases). Looked up from germline, CDR1 is SGHDN and CDR2 is FVKESK. The V end was cut by 3 bases, the J end by 5 bases, with 9 bases between. This CDR3 spans 13 amino acids. DNA of the CDR3: TGTGCCAGCAGCCAGGGGCTTGGAGATACGCAGTATTTT. This sequence encodes CASSQGLGDTQYF.

This sequence joins TRBV18 and TRBJ1-1, with unresolved D. The CDR3 runs to 15 residues. V was trimmed by 3 bases and J by 0 bases, leaving 11 bases between them. Germline V gives CDR1 KGHSH, CDR2 LQKENI. CDR3 coding DNA: TGTGCCAGCTCACCCGGATCCAGGATGAACACTGAAGCTTTCTTT. Protein sequence: CASSPGSRMNTEAFF.

This clone was observed once. V usage is TRBV5-6 and J usage is TRBJ1-1, with D uncertain. Germline CDR1 and CDR2: SGHDT and YYEEEE. The CDR3 spans 13 residues. Trimming left V 1 base short and J 6 bases short, with 10 bases between. The CDR3 DNA reads as TGTGCCAGCAGCTTGAGGGATCGCCCTGAAGCTTTCTTT. Protein sequence: CASSLRDRPEAFF.

V usage is TRBV6-1 and J usage is TRBJ2-7; no firm D call. The CDR3 is 14 amino acids. Deletions cut 5 bases from V and 7 bases from J, with 18 bases between. The germline V gene has CDR1 MNHNS and CDR2 SASEGT. The CDR3 sequence: CASSPSTGLGEQYF. CDR3 DNA: TGTGCCAGCAGTCCGTCGACCGGTTTGGGGGAGCAGTACTTC.

This clone has more than one count but fewer than ten. The chain has TRBV19 and TRBJ2-5, with a possible D match to TRBD2 (5 bases). CDR1 LNHDA and CDR2 SQIVND come from the germline V gene (reference sequence). V was cut by 1 base and J by 2 bases, with 5 bases left in between. This CDR3 region has 13 residues. CDR3 bases: TGTGCCAGTAGTATAGGAGGGCAAGAGACCCAGTACTTC. Translating gives CASSIGGQETQYF.